This T cell receptor (beta chain) comes out of a study of T cells after posttransplantation cyclophosphamide. Clones were sequenced by immunoSEQ multiplex PCR, and TCRdb holds only the in-frame ones, with some missing. The sample has about 32,000 clones; 80% to 90% are singletons. The CDR3 is 15 residues long. The ends lost 3 bases at V and 16 bases at J; junction bases unmatched: 16. CDR1 and CDR2 from the germline V gene are SEHNR and FQNEAQ (reference sequence). This clone was detected a few times. The chain carries TRBV7-9 and TRBJ2-1; 9 bases line up with TRBD2. This clonotype was obtained from a woman between 40 and 55 years old with a blood cancer, CMV-positive, and with a related stem cell donor. Material: PBMCs. The CDR3 nucleotides are TGTGCCAGCAGCTTTTTAGCGGGGGCCATGAGTTCCTATTTCTTC. Protein sequence: CASSFLAGAMSSYFF.